This entry describes one T cell receptor beta chain. The antigen is undetermined. These data are taken from a study of T cell repertoires in cytomegalovirus infection. Study details: Carrying CMV and the relevant HLA type showed in public TCR beta signatures. Study results and caveats: Individuals carrying CMV plus the relevant HLA were identified by cumulative frequency of public TCR beta families.

In TCRdb, the reads were re-called with MiXCR into one record per CDR3 protein. The table has about 76,000 distinct CDR3 sequences, 3.7% seen once; the top ten hold 4% to 5.5%. The specimen sequenced was PBMCs. This TCR derives from a human donor in good health (CMV status not recorded). Some clones in this sample may be carry-over from other donors' samples.

The CDR3 sequence: CASRVGGGVNYGYTF. The CDR3 DNA follows: TGTGCCAGCAGGGTAGGGGGTGGAGTGAACTATGGCTACACCTTC. This chain joins TRBV2 and TRBJ1-2, with a tentative D call TRBD1 (6 bases). This CDR3 region has 15 residues. V dropped 6 bases and J dropped 2 bases, with 16 bases sitting between them. The V gene's germline CDR1 is SNHLY and CDR2 FYNNEI.